The next 11 T cell receptor beta chains were all read from a single sample in a study of vaccination effects on CD4 cells after COVID-19. This table comes from immunoSEQ multiplex PCR, and its TCRdb copy is limited to in-frame clones, with some not included. The sample consists of about 52,000 clones, 75% to 85% of them appearing once. Under the ViraFEST assay, PBMC were stimulated with viral peptide pools so that antigen-specific CD4+ T cells expanded. Sequencing was performed afterwards. Upon completion of under eleven days in culture, CD4+ T cells were isolated. Each vaccine recipient was nucleocapsid antibody negative and had no prior SARS-CoV-2 infection. No antigen is known for these receptors. The sample here was CD4+ T cells from PBMCs cultured with HCoV-OC43 spike peptides, taken before COVID-19 vaccination. Documented subset: HCoV-OC43 spike overlapping peptide pool stimulation. The origin of the receptors is a human donor who received a COVID-19 vaccine.

V is TRBV4-2 and J is TRBJ1-6; D perhaps matches TRBD1 (5 bases). The CDR3 is 16 residues long. V was cut by 2 bases and J by 8 bases, with 16 bases left in between. Per germline, CDR1 LGHNA and CDR2 YNFKEQ. The CDR3 bases are TGTGCCAGCAGCCAAAGACCGGGACCCGGGGATTCACCCCTCCACTTT. Its translation is CASSQRPGPGDSPLHF.

The V gene is TRBV19, the J gene TRBJ2-5, with 7 bases fitting TRBD2. From germline, CDR1 is LNHDA and CDR2 SQIVND (reference sequence). The trim removed 4 bases at V and 4 bases at J, leaving 9 bases unmatched. The CDR3 loop spans 15 amino acids. The CDR3 DNA sequence: TGTGCCAGTAGTAGAGTTGCGGGGGTTTTAGAGACCCAGTACTTC. Its protein product is CASSRVAGVLETQYF. Full variable domain (remainder filled in from reference TRBV19 and TRBJ2-5): DGGITQSPKYLFRKEGQNVTLSCEQNLNHDAMYWYRQDPGQGLRLIYYSQIVNDFQKGDIAEGYSVSREKKESFPLTVTSAQKNPTAFYLCASSRVAGVLETQYFGPGTRLLVL.

The chain links TRBV7-2 to TRBJ2-5; maybe TRBD2 (6 bases). V gave up 1 base and J gave up 3 bases, with 15 bases separating them. Germline CDR1 and CDR2: SGHTA and FQGNSA. This CDR3 has 16 residues. The CDR3: CASSLVGGGLKETQYF. The CDR3 coding sequence is TGTGCCAGCAGCTTAGTTGGGGGAGGACTGAAAGAGACCCAGTACTTC.

This clone was observed a handful of times. The chain combines TRBV18 with TRBJ1-4, with D possibly being TRBD1 (5 bases). The CDR3 spans 14 residues. V lost 4 bases, J lost 4 bases, and 10 bases lay in between. The V gene's germline CDR1 is KGHSH and CDR2 LQKENI. CDR3 sequence (DNA): TGTGCCAGCTCACAACAGGCGAGTAATGAAAAACTGTTTTTT. Its translation: CASSQQASNEKLFF.

This chain joins TRBV6-2 or TRBV6-3 and TRBJ2-1; TRBD1 aligns across 9 bases. The CDR3 extends over 16 amino acids. Germline lookup yields CDR1 MNHEY and CDR2 SVGEGT. The junction had 13 bases not matched to a gene; V was cut back by 8 bases and J by 5 bases. The CDR3 reads CASGRDRAVIHNEQFF. DNA for the CDR3: TGTGCCAGCGGCCGGGACAGGGCGGTTATCCACAATGAGCAGTTCTTC.

V is TRBV5-1 and J is TRBJ2-5; either TRBD1 or TRBD2 may supply D (5 bases each). V was pared by 4 bases and J by 1 base, with 11 bases between. CDR3 length: 14 residues. Germline V gene sequence: CDR1 SGHRS, CDR2 YFSETQ. CDR3 region: CASSRNGTQETQYF. Written as DNA, the CDR3 is TGCGCCAGCAGCCGGAACGGGACCCAAGAGACCCAGTACTTC.

This clone showed up just once. The CDR3 region is CASKWTGGLHQETQYF. In nucleotides, the CDR3 is TGTGCCAGCAAGTGGACAGGGGGTTTACACCAAGAGACCCAGTACTTC. The rearrangement uses TRBV6-6 and TRBJ2-5; 10 bases map to TRBD1. V was pared by 7 bases and J by 0 bases, with 8 bases of the junction left unmatched. The CDR3 contains 16 residues. Germline-derived CDR1 and CDR2 are MNHNY and SVGAGI (reference sequence).

The rearrangement joins TRBV5-4 to TRBJ1-3; 8 bases align to TRBD1. Germline CDR1 and CDR2: SGHNT and YYREEE (reference sequence). This CDR3 comprises 15 residues. V was pared by 1 base and J by 2 bases, with 2 bases of the junction left unmatched. The DNA for the CDR3 is TGTGCCAGCAGCTTGCAGGGGGCGGCTGGAAACACCATATATTTT. It yields the protein CASSLQGAAGNTIYF.

This clone was counted once. The rearrangement joins TRBV5-4 to TRBJ1-4, with D perhaps matching TRBD1 (5 bases). The CDR3 runs 16 residues. V shed 4 bases and J shed 3 bases, with 16 bases lying between them. Germline V gene lookup returns CDR1 SGHNT and CDR2 YYREEE (reference sequence). The CDR3 loop is CASSRAPGDPNEKLFF. DNA of the CDR3: TGTGCCAGCAGCCGAGCCCCCGGGGACCCTAATGAAAAACTGTTTTTT.

The chain is built from TRBV7-8 and TRBJ1-2; 9 positions agree with TRBD1. This CDR3 region has 16 residues. Germline trimming cut 4 bases from V and 3 bases from J; bases unmatched to any gene: 9. Germline V gene lookup returns CDR1 SGHVS and CDR2 FQNEAQ. The CDR3 reads CASSSEKGQGHYGYTF. The CDR3 DNA is TGTGCCAGCAGCTCAGAGAAAGGACAGGGGCACTATGGCTACACCTTC.

V is TRBV6-5 and J is TRBJ1-4, with unresolved D. The CDR3 consists of 14 residues. Germline CDR1 MNHEY, CDR2 SVGAGI. V was shortened by 5 bases and J by 2 bases, with 9 bases between the two germline ends. The CDR3 DNA follows: TGTGCCAGCAGTAGGGAGTGGACTAATGAAAAACTGTTTTTT. Protein sequence: CASSREWTNEKLFF.